Listed below are T cell receptor beta chains from one sample, sequenced in a study of T cells in tuberculosis. TCRdb's copy holds only in-frame clones and misses some; the assay was immunoSEQ multiplex PCR. The sample holds some 49,000 clones, nearly 95% seen once. Sequences were derived from PBMCs, sampled at tuberculosis diagnosis. The receptors originated from an adult with tuberculosis. Both conserved end residues are part of each CDR3. D genes are given only for firm matches. The size entry is marked missing in some rows and otherwise reads once, few, many or a size class.

J gene: TRBJ1-2
V gene: TRBV10-3
clone size: -
D gene: -
CDR3 protein: CAITPAGATNYGYTF
CDR3 DNA: TGTGCCATCACCCCGGCGGGGGCTACAAACTATGGCTACACCTTC

J gene: TRBJ2-2
V gene: TRBV7-8
clone size: -
D gene: TRBD2
CDR3 protein: CASSLVGGSAGELFF
CDR3 DNA: TGTGCCAGCAGCTTAGTAGGCGGGAGCGCCGGGGAGCTGTTTTTT

J gene: TRBJ2-5
V gene: TRBV18
clone size: -
D gene: TRBD1
CDR3 protein: CASSQIGTGIGETQYF
CDR3 DNA: TGTGCCAGCTCACAAATCGGGACAGGAATAGGGGAGACCCAGTACTTC

J gene: TRBJ1-1
V gene: TRBV30
clone size: -
D gene: TRBD1
CDR3 protein: CAWTTLTGSVTEAFF
CDR3 DNA: TGTGCCTGGACGACCTTGACAGGGAGTGTCACTGAAGCTTTCTTT

J gene: TRBJ2-1
V gene: TRBV9
clone size: -
D gene: -
CDR3 protein: CASSGLGSSDDGGSSYNEQFF
CDR3 DNA: TGTGCCAGCAGCGGGCTCGGCAGCAGCGACGATGGGGGGAGCTCCTACAATGAGCAGTTCTTC

J gene: TRBJ2-7
V gene: TRBV5-4
clone size: -
D gene: -
CDR3 protein: CASSGPTYEQYF
CDR3 DNA: TGTGCCAGCAGCGGGCCCACCTACGAGCAGTACTTC

J gene: TRBJ2-2
V gene: TRBV7-2
clone size: -
D gene: TRBD2
CDR3 protein: CAGGSTGELFF
CDR3 DNA: TGTGCTGGCGGGAGCACCGGGGAGCTGTTTTTT

J gene: TRBJ2-5
V gene: TRBV28
clone size: -
D gene: TRBD1
CDR3 protein: CAGRKTGGLETQYF
CDR3 DNA: TGTGCCGGGCGGAAGACAGGGGGGCTTGAGACCCAGTACTTC

J gene: TRBJ2-2
V gene: TRBV9
clone size: once
D gene: TRBD2
CDR3 protein: CASSVDLAGNLHTGELFF
CDR3 DNA: TGTGCCAGCAGCGTGGATCTAGCGGGAAACTTACACACCGGGGAGCTGTTTTTT

J gene: TRBJ2-5
V gene: TRBV7-6
clone size: -
D gene: -
CDR3 protein: CASSLVQETQYF
CDR3 DNA: TGTGCCAGCAGCCTCGTCCAAGAGACCCAGTACTTC

J gene: TRBJ2-3
V gene: TRBV30
clone size: -
D gene: TRBD2
CDR3 protein: CAWSTASGRSTDTQYF
CDR3 DNA: TGTGCCTGGAGTACCGCTAGCGGGAGGAGCACAGATACGCAGTATTTT

J gene: TRBJ1-1
V gene: TRBV5-4
clone size: -
D gene: TRBD1
CDR3 protein: CASSHPTGDGTEAFF
CDR3 DNA: TGTGCCAGCAGCCATCCGACAGGGGATGGTACTGAAGCTTTCTTT

J gene: TRBJ2-3
V gene: TRBV7-3
clone size: -
D gene: TRBD1
CDR3 protein: CASSRQGGPDTQYF
CDR3 DNA: TGTGCCAGCAGCCGACAGGGGGGTCCAGATACGCAGTATTTT

J gene: TRBJ2-7
V gene: TRBV29-1
clone size: once
D gene: TRBD2
CDR3 protein: CSVGTSGSGHEQYF
CDR3 DNA: TGCAGCGTCGGTACTAGCGGGAGTGGTCACGAGCAGTACTTC

J gene: TRBJ2-7
V gene: TRBV5-1
clone size: once
D gene: TRBD1
CDR3 protein: CASSLVGQGANEQYF
CDR3 DNA: TGCGCCAGCAGCTTGGTGGGACAGGGGGCGAATGAGCAGTACTTC

J gene: TRBJ2-7
V gene: TRBV6-1
clone size: -
D gene: TRBD2
CDR3 protein: CASNLLAVSSYEQYF
CDR3 DNA: TGTGCCAGCAACCTACTAGCGGTTAGCTCCTACGAGCAGTACTTC

J gene: TRBJ2-7
V gene: TRBV10-1
clone size: -
D gene: -
CDR3 protein: CASSRSRASYEQYF
CDR3 DNA: TGCGCCAGCAGTAGATCGAGGGCCTCCTACGAGCAGTACTTC

J gene: TRBJ1-6
V gene: TRBV19
clone size: -
D gene: -
CDR3 protein: CASSAARGNSPLHF
CDR3 DNA: TGTGCCAGTAGTGCCGCCAGGGGCAATTCACCCCTCCACTTT

J gene: TRBJ1-1
V gene: TRBV9
clone size: -
D gene: TRBD1
CDR3 protein: CASSVGRQGANTEAFF
CDR3 DNA: TGTGCCAGCAGCGTAGGACGACAGGGGGCGAACACTGAAGCTTTCTTT

J gene: TRBJ2-5
V gene: TRBV9
clone size: -
D gene: TRBD2
CDR3 protein: CASSSRLAGGRETQYF
CDR3 DNA: TGTGCCAGCAGCTCGCGACTAGCGGGAGGTCGGGAGACCCAGTACTTC

J gene: TRBJ2-1
V gene: TRBV12-5
clone size: -
D gene: -
CDR3 protein: CASGLVRGNEQFF
CDR3 DNA: TGTGCTAGTGGTTTGGTACGAGGGAATGAGCAGTTCTTC

J gene: TRBJ1-1
V gene: TRBV7-2
clone size: -
D gene: -
CDR3 protein: CASSLILGGPNTEAFF
CDR3 DNA: TGTGCCAGCAGCTTAATTTTGGGGGGGCCGAACACTGAAGCTTTCTTT

J gene: TRBJ2-2
V gene: TRBV2
clone size: -
D gene: TRBD2
CDR3 protein: CASSVIAGGLGTGELFF
CDR3 DNA: TGTGCCAGCAGCGTAATAGCGGGAGGGTTGGGGACCGGGGAGCTGTTTTTT

J gene: TRBJ1-5
V gene: TRBV2
clone size: -
D gene: TRBD1
CDR3 protein: CASSENPQGTNQPQHF
CDR3 DNA: TGTGCCAGCAGTGAAAACCCACAGGGGACTAATCAGCCCCAGCATTTT

J gene: TRBJ2-3
V gene: TRBV5-1
clone size: -
D gene: TRBD1
CDR3 protein: CASSLDGTGPTDTQYF
CDR3 DNA: TGCGCCAGCAGCTTGGATGGGACAGGGCCTACAGATACGCAGTATTTT

J gene: TRBJ1-2
V gene: TRBV14
clone size: -
D gene: TRBD1
CDR3 protein: CASSQGLDRVYGYTF
CDR3 DNA: TGTGCCAGCAGCCAAGGACTGGACAGGGTCTATGGCTACACCTTC

J gene: TRBJ1-5
V gene: TRBV19
clone size: -
D gene: -
CDR3 protein: CASSMNRARSKQPQHF
CDR3 DNA: TGTGCCAGTAGTATGAACAGGGCGAGATCCAAACAACCCCAGCATTTT

J gene: TRBJ2-7
V gene: TRBV4-3
clone size: once
D gene: -
CDR3 protein: CASSQSRGGSYEQYF
CDR3 DNA: TGCGCCAGCAGCCAATCTCGCGGCGGCTCCTACGAGCAGTACTTC

J gene: TRBJ2-5
V gene: TRBV7-9
clone size: -
D gene: -
CDR3 protein: CASSSSHGVTQYF
CDR3 DNA: TGTGCCAGCAGCTCCTCTCACGGGGTCACCCAGTACTTC

J gene: TRBJ1-6
V gene: TRBV30
clone size: -
D gene: TRBD1
CDR3 protein: CAWSVPTGNSPLHF
CDR3 DNA: TGTGCCTGGAGTGTACCGACAGGGAATTCACCCCTCCACTTT

J gene: TRBJ2-7
V gene: TRBV11-2
clone size: -
D gene: -
CDR3 protein: CASSPLRLATYEQYF
CDR3 DNA: TGTGCCAGCAGCCCGCTGAGGCTAGCGACCTACGAGCAGTACTTC

J gene: TRBJ2-4
V gene: TRBV5-6
clone size: -
D gene: TRBD2
CDR3 protein: CASSLAEAGGGYF
CDR3 DNA: TGTGCCAGCAGCTTGGCCGAGGCGGGAGGGGGATACTTC

J gene: TRBJ2-5
V gene: TRBV9
clone size: -
D gene: TRBD2
CDR3 protein: CASSVDASGNRETQYF
CDR3 DNA: TGTGCCAGCAGCGTAGATGCTAGCGGGAACAGAGAGACCCAGTACTTC

J gene: TRBJ2-5
V gene: TRBV30
clone size: -
D gene: -
CDR3 protein: CAWSVRSGFRETQYF
CDR3 DNA: TGTGCCTGGAGTGTAAGGTCGGGGTTCAGGGAGACCCAGTACTTC

J gene: TRBJ2-1
V gene: TRBV25-1
clone size: -
D gene: TRBD2
CDR3 protein: CASSEGLAAYNEQFF
CDR3 DNA: TGTGCCAGCAGTGAGGGGCTAGCGGCCTACAATGAGCAGTTCTTC

J gene: TRBJ1-5
V gene: TRBV19
clone size: -
D gene: -
CDR3 protein: CASRDIGPNQPQHF
CDR3 DNA: TGTGCCAGTAGAGACATAGGCCCCAATCAGCCCCAGCATTTT

J gene: TRBJ2-1
V gene: TRBV7-8
clone size: -
D gene: -
CDR3 protein: CASSVRLTGGKGGEQFF
CDR3 DNA: TGTGCCAGCAGCGTACGTTTAACGGGCGGGAAGGGTGGTGAGCAGTTCTTC

J gene: TRBJ1-2
V gene: TRBV30
clone size: -
D gene: -
CDR3 protein: CAWSVPGNYGYTF
CDR3 DNA: TGTGCCTGGAGTGTACCCGGGAACTATGGCTACACCTTC

J gene: TRBJ1-1
V gene: TRBV25-1
clone size: -
D gene: TRBD1
CDR3 protein: CASSEGTGNTEAFF
CDR3 DNA: TGTGCCAGCAGTGAAGGGACAGGGAACACTGAAGCTTTCTTT

J gene: TRBJ2-3
V gene: TRBV28
clone size: -
D gene: TRBD2
CDR3 protein: CASSLGLAGVRTDTQYF
CDR3 DNA: TGTGCCAGCAGTCTGGGACTAGCGGGAGTAAGGACAGATACGCAGTATTTT

J gene: TRBJ2-2
V gene: TRBV5-6
clone size: -
D gene: -
CDR3 protein: CASSLPGHTGELFF
CDR3 DNA: TGTGCCAGCAGCTTGCCAGGCCATACCGGGGAGCTGTTTTTT

J gene: TRBJ2-7
V gene: TRBV5-6
clone size: -
D gene: -
CDR3 protein: CASSQDSRGGEQYF
CDR3 DNA: TGTGCCAGCAGCCAGGATTCTAGGGGGGGCGAGCAGTACTTC